This TCR beta chain was profiled in a study of T-cell reconstitution after alpha-beta-depleted transplantation in children. This clonotype was recorded at least ten times. Using unique molecular identifiers, the investigators prepared the TCRbeta library. TCRdb itself ran the PCR reads through MiXCR, one entry per CDR3 protein. The sample includes under 300,000 distinct CDR3 sequences, around a tenth of them seen just once. The material was peripheral blood, obtained 180 days after TCRalphabeta/CD19-depleted stem cell transplant. The clonotype comes from a male patient between 2 and 10 years old who had a stem cell transplant for chronic granulomatous disease, so the T cells may come from the graft donor.

This chain's CDR3 is CASSETYHLAKNIQYF. CDR3 nucleotide sequence: TGTGCCAGCAGCGAGACATATCATCTAGCCAAAAACATTCAGTACTTC. The chain couples TRBV3-1 to TRBJ2-4; D not resolved. V lost 5 bases and J 0 bases, leaving 14 bases between the germline ends. CDR3 length: 16 residues. CDR1 is LGHDT, CDR2 YNNKEL, per germline (reference sequence).